A selection of T cell receptor beta chains follows, all from one sample in a study of Ad26.COV2.S vaccination and SARS-CoV-2 variants. The repertoire was sequenced with immunoSEQ multiplex PCR; TCRdb's copy has only in-frame clones and lacks some. The profile covers roughly 270,000 clones, with 87% appearing a single time and roughly 3.5% taken by the ten largest. Sample: peripheral blood, taken in a trial of Ad26.COV2.S vaccine versus placebo. The receptors come from a person aged 18-60 years who received the Ad26.COV2.S COVID-19 vaccine or a placebo. Both conserved end residues are part of each CDR3. D genes are given only for firm matches. Size values are once, few and many counts, or a class for expanded clones, and some rows have none.

d_call: TRBD2
v_call: TRBV9
j_call: TRBJ2-1
cdr3_length: 15
clone_size: NA
cdr3_aa: CASSFGLAGAGEQFF
cdr3_nt: TGTGCCAGCAGCTTCGGACTAGCGGGGGCCGGGGAGCAGTTCTTC

d_call: TRBD1
v_call: TRBV6-1
j_call: TRBJ2-7
cdr3_length: 16
clone_size: few
cdr3_aa: CASSAGWDRGTYEQYF
cdr3_nt: TGTGCCAGCAGTGCGGGGTGGGACAGGGGGACCTACGAGCAGTACTTC

d_call: NA
v_call: TRBV5-4
j_call: TRBJ1-4
cdr3_length: 15
clone_size: NA
cdr3_aa: CASSLGGATNEKLFF
cdr3_nt: TGTGCCAGCAGCTTGGGGGGGGCAACTAATGAAAAACTGTTTTTT

d_call: NA
v_call: TRBV19
j_call: TRBJ2-2
cdr3_length: 14
clone_size: NA
cdr3_aa: CASSIRGVTGELFF
cdr3_nt: TGTGCCAGTAGTATAAGGGGAGTTACCGGGGAGCTGTTTTTT

d_call: NA
v_call: TRBV7-9
j_call: TRBJ2-2
cdr3_length: 14
clone_size: NA
cdr3_aa: CASSLAGYTGELFF
cdr3_nt: TGTGCCAGCAGCTTAGCAGGGTACACCGGGGAGCTGTTTTTT

d_call: NA
v_call: TRBV19
j_call: TRBJ2-1
cdr3_length: 13
clone_size: NA
cdr3_aa: CASSIALYNEQFF
cdr3_nt: TGTGCCAGTAGTATAGCCCTCTACAATGAGCAGTTCTTC

d_call: NA
v_call: TRBV3-1/TRBV3-2
j_call: TRBJ2-5
cdr3_length: 15
clone_size: NA
cdr3_aa: CASSQENRVQETQYF
cdr3_nt: TGTGCCAGCAGCCAAGAGAACAGAGTACAAGAGACCCAGTACTTC

d_call: NA
v_call: TRBV27
j_call: TRBJ2-6
cdr3_length: 16
clone_size: NA
cdr3_aa: CASSGLGPSGANVLTF
cdr3_nt: TGTGCCAGCAGTGGCCTTGGGCCTTCTGGGGCCAACGTCCTGACTTTC

d_call: NA
v_call: TRBV12-3/TRBV12-4
j_call: TRBJ1-5
cdr3_length: 12
clone_size: NA
cdr3_aa: CASSFRNQPQHF
cdr3_nt: TGTGCCAGCAGTTTCCGGAATCAGCCCCAGCATTTT

d_call: NA
v_call: TRBV19
j_call: TRBJ1-6
cdr3_length: 12
clone_size: few
cdr3_aa: CASSANNSPLHF
cdr3_nt: TGTGCCAGTAGTGCCAATAATTCACCCCTCCACTTT

d_call: TRBD1
v_call: TRBV6-5
j_call: TRBJ1-1
cdr3_length: 16
clone_size: NA
cdr3_aa: CASSYTLEQGKGEAFF
cdr3_nt: TGTGCCAGCAGTTATACCTTAGAACAGGGGAAGGGTGAAGCTTTCTTT

d_call: NA
v_call: TRBV6-2/TRBV6-3
j_call: TRBJ1-1
cdr3_length: 12
clone_size: NA
cdr3_aa: CASSYRASEAFF
cdr3_nt: TGTGCCAGCAGTTACAGGGCAAGTGAAGCTTTCTTT

d_call: NA
v_call: TRBV2
j_call: TRBJ2-1
cdr3_length: 15
clone_size: NA
cdr3_aa: CASTEGGLSYNEQFF
cdr3_nt: TGTGCCAGCACTGAGGGGGGACTCTCCTACAATGAGCAGTTCTTC

d_call: NA
v_call: TRBV6-5
j_call: TRBJ1-1
cdr3_length: 14
clone_size: few
cdr3_aa: CASTENFLNTEAFF
cdr3_nt: TGTGCCAGCACGGAGAACTTCTTAAACACTGAAGCTTTCTTT

d_call: NA
v_call: TRBV4-1
j_call: TRBJ2-7
cdr3_length: 16
clone_size: NA
cdr3_aa: CASSPREVGGSYEQYF
cdr3_nt: TGCGCCAGCAGCCCAAGAGAGGTAGGGGGATCCTACGAGCAGTACTTC

d_call: NA
v_call: TRBV6-5
j_call: TRBJ1-2
cdr3_length: 16
clone_size: NA
cdr3_aa: CASSYSIWGVVYGYTF
cdr3_nt: TGTGCCAGCAGTTACTCGATTTGGGGTGTTGTCTATGGCTACACCTTC

d_call: NA
v_call: TRBV5-6
j_call: TRBJ1-3
cdr3_length: 16
clone_size: NA
cdr3_aa: CASSLLTASSGNTIYF
cdr3_nt: TGTGCCAGCAGCTTGTTGACAGCGAGCTCTGGAAACACCATATATTTT

d_call: NA
v_call: TRBV7-8
j_call: TRBJ2-7
cdr3_length: 14
clone_size: NA
cdr3_aa: CASSSQGRSVEQYF
cdr3_nt: TGTGCCAGCAGCTCCCAGGGGCGGTCCGTCGAGCAGTACTTC

d_call: TRBD2
v_call: TRBV10-3
j_call: TRBJ2-3
cdr3_length: 15
clone_size: few
cdr3_aa: CAITESGGSTDTQYF
cdr3_nt: TGTGCCATCACCGAGAGCGGGGGAAGCACAGATACGCAGTATTTT

d_call: NA
v_call: TRBV2
j_call: TRBJ1-4
cdr3_length: 13
clone_size: once
cdr3_aa: CARRDRTNEKLFF
cdr3_nt: TGTGCCAGACGGGACCGAACTAATGAAAAACTGTTTTTT

d_call: NA
v_call: TRBV27
j_call: TRBJ1-5
cdr3_length: 16
clone_size: NA
cdr3_aa: CASSLRTVGSNQPQHF
cdr3_nt: TGTGCCAGCAGTTTGAGGACAGTGGGTAGCAATCAGCCCCAGCATTTT

d_call: NA
v_call: TRBV25-1
j_call: TRBJ1-2
cdr3_length: 16
clone_size: NA
cdr3_aa: CASSGRDRFLYYGYTF
cdr3_nt: TGTGCCAGCAGTGGGCGAGACAGGTTTCTCTACTATGGCTACACCTTC

d_call: NA
v_call: TRBV2
j_call: TRBJ1-6
cdr3_length: 13
clone_size: once
cdr3_aa: CASLVISGSPLHF
cdr3_nt: TGTGCCAGCTTGGTCATCTCCGGTTCACCCCTCCACTTT

d_call: NA
v_call: TRBV6-5
j_call: TRBJ2-7
cdr3_length: 13
clone_size: NA
cdr3_aa: CAVREVGSYEQYF
cdr3_nt: TGTGCCGTCAGGGAGGTGGGCTCCTACGAGCAGTACTTC

d_call: TRBD1
v_call: TRBV10-3
j_call: TRBJ1-5
cdr3_length: 16
clone_size: NA
cdr3_aa: CAISSGTADSNQPQHF
cdr3_nt: TGTGCCATCAGTTCCGGGACAGCCGATAGCAATCAGCCCCAGCATTTT

d_call: NA
v_call: TRBV5-4
j_call: TRBJ1-3
cdr3_length: 14
clone_size: NA
cdr3_aa: CASSLQGSGNTIYF
cdr3_nt: TGTGCCAGCAGCTTGCAGGGCTCTGGAAACACCATATATTTT

d_call: TRBD1
v_call: TRBV7-9
j_call: TRBJ1-5
cdr3_length: 18
clone_size: few
cdr3_aa: CASSSDWVDRNSNQPQHF
cdr3_nt: TGTGCCAGCAGCTCCGATTGGGTGGACAGGAATAGCAATCAGCCCCAGCATTTT